These 15 T cell receptor beta chains were sequenced from one sample in a study of technical replicates of blood from four donors. Sequencing was performed with immunoSEQ multiplex PCR; in TCRdb, only in-frame clones are kept and a portion is missing. The table records some 70,000 clones, roughly 96% of them present only once. The sequenced sample consisted of T cells isolated from PBMCs. These TCRs come from a human donor in good health.

The genes are TRBV5-5 and TRBJ2-7, with D maybe TRBD2 (7 bases). Germline CDR1 reads SGHKS; CDR2 reads YYEKEE (reference sequence). The CDR3 sequence is 12 residues long. With 5 bases removed from V and 6 bases from J, the gap between germline ends came to 12 bases. Here the CDR3 reads CASRLGGGEQYF. CDR3 sequence (DNA): TGTGCCAGCAGATTAGGGGGGGGCGAGCAGTACTTC.

The CDR3, as DNA: TGCGCCAGCAGCCCACAGGGCGTGGGGACCGGGGAGCTGTTTTTT. It codes for CASSPQGVGTGELFF. This chain uses TRBV5-1 with TRBJ2-2; the D gene is possibly TRBD1 (6 bases). CDR1 and CDR2 (germline): SGHRS, YFSETQ. This CDR3 spans 15 amino acids. Trimming left V 4 bases short and J 5 bases short, with 15 bases between.

The V and J genes are TRBV11-3 and TRBJ2-1, with 9 nucleotides matching TRBD2. The CDR3 has 15 residues. The junction had 7 bases not matched to a gene; V was cut back by 5 bases and J by 5 bases. CDR1 and CDR2 from the germline V gene are SGHNT and YENEEA. CDR3 bases: TGTGCCAGCAGCCCCAGGCGGGGGGGAAACAATGAGCAGTTCTTC. Residues: CASSPRRGGNNEQFF.

V usage is TRBV2 and J usage is TRBJ2-1; TRBD2 might be the D (6 bases). Trimming removed 3 bases at V and 3 bases at J, with 12 bases between. The CDR3 has 15 amino acids. Germline V CDR1 and CDR2: SNHLY, FYNNEI. In nucleotides, the CDR3 is TGTGCCAGCAGTGATGAAACGGGGGACTACAATGAGCAGTTCTTC. It specifies CASSDETGDYNEQFF.

V usage is TRBV30 and J usage is TRBJ1-5; 10 nucleotides align to TRBD1. Germline CDR1 is GTSNPN and CDR2 is SVGIG (reference sequence). The CDR3 consists of 20 residues. The V segment lost 7 bases and the J segment 0 bases; nucleotides outside the gene matches: 21. CDR3 protein: CASVGQGELGFTTSNQPQHF. Here the CDR3 DNA reads TGTGCCTCCGTCGGACAGGGGGAATTGGGATTTACTACTAGCAATCAGCCCCAGCATTTT.

The chain carries TRBV5-1 and TRBJ2-7; TRBD1 matches 9 bases. CDR3 length: 13 residues. V gave up 6 bases and J gave up 5 bases; unmatched junction bases: 6. Germline lookup yields CDR1 SGHRS and CDR2 YFSETQ. CDR3 amino acids: CASKGQGTDEQYF. Written as DNA, the CDR3 is TGCGCCAGCAAAGGACAGGGGACAGACGAGCAGTACTTC. The full variable domain, in which reference TRBV5-1 and TRBJ2-7 provide the parts outside the CDR3, is KAGVTQTPRYLIKTRGQQVTLSCSPISGHRSVSWYQQTPGQGLQFLFEYFSETQRNKGNFPGRFSGRQFSNSRSEMNVSTLELGDSALYLCASKGQGTDEQYFGPGTRLTVT.

A remark on this clone: The junction departs from germline at one end; a sequencing error may be responsible. This sequence joins TRBV18 and TRBJ1-4; D unresolved. CDR1 KGHSH and CDR2 LQKENI come from the germline V gene. This CDR3 has 10 residues. CDR3 protein: CADNPMAQQF. CDR3 nucleotide sequence: TGTGCCGACAACCCGATGGCCCAACAATTT.

This chain uses TRBV5-8 with TRBJ2-7; 11 positions agree with TRBD1. This CDR3 comprises 13 residues. Trimming cost V 7 bases and J 4 bases; bases outside gene matches: 4. The V gene's germline CDR1 is SGHTS and CDR2 YDEGEE. The CDR3: CASGQGAQYEQYF. CDR3 sequence (DNA): TGTGCCAGCGGACAGGGGGCGCAGTACGAGCAGTACTTC.

This sequence joins TRBV2 and TRBJ2-5; D possibly corresponds to TRBD1 (5 bases). There are 12 residues in the CDR3. The V end was cut by 6 bases, the J end by 3 bases, with 8 bases between. Germline CDR1 reads SNHLY; CDR2 reads FYNNEI. The CDR3 sequence is CASRDREETQYF. For the CDR3, the DNA is TGTGCCAGCAGAGACAGAGAAGAGACCCAGTACTTC.

The CDR3, as DNA: TGTGCCAGCAGCTTAGGGGGCCAGAGTTCGCTGCAGTTCTTC. It specifies CASSLGGQSSLQFF. V usage is TRBV13 and J usage is TRBJ2-1; D not resolved. V was pared by 0 bases and J by 12 bases, with 15 bases between. Germline V lookup: CDR1 PRHDT, CDR2 FYEKMQ (reference sequence). This CDR3 contains 14 residues.

The chain recombines TRBV5-1 with TRBJ2-5, with 12 positions matching TRBD2. The germline V gene encodes CDR1 SGHRS and CDR2 YFSETQ. Trimming removed 4 bases from V and 5 bases from J; junction bases left unmatched: 12. The CDR3 spans 17 residues. CDR3 bases: TGCGCCAGCAGCCGCGGATCTAGCGGGGGGGCAGGTGAGACCCAGTACTTC. This sequence encodes CASSRGSSGGAGETQYF.

The V call is TRBV4-1, the J call TRBJ2-1; 8 bases are shared with TRBD1. The junction had 5 bases not matched to a gene; V was cut back by 4 bases and J by 3 bases. The germline gives CDR1 MGHRA, CDR2 YSYEKL. This CDR3 is 15 amino acids long. This chain's CDR3 is CASSLGTGIYNEQFF. Here the CDR3 DNA reads TGCGCCAGCAGCCTTGGGACAGGCATCTACAATGAGCAGTTCTTC.

The chain combines TRBV27 with TRBJ1-5; D unresolved. Trimming removed 0 bases from V and 1 base from J, with 7 bases in between. Germline values: CDR1 MNHEY, CDR2 SMNVEV (reference sequence). The CDR3 is made up of 15 amino acids. Here the CDR3 DNA reads TGTGCCAGCAGTTTATCACGGGGAAGCAATCAGCCCCAGCATTTT. This codes for CASSLSRGSNQPQHF.

The chain couples TRBV9 to TRBJ2-1; 9 nucleotides line up with TRBD2. CDR3 length: 16 residues. Unmatched junction bases numbered 5, after V lost 3 bases and J lost 1 base. Germline V gene sequence: CDR1 SGDLS, CDR2 YYNGEE. CDR3 DNA: TGTGCCAGCAGCGGAAGGACTAGCGAGTCCTACAATGAGCAGTTCTTC. This sequence encodes CASSGRTSESYNEQFF.

J is TRBJ2-6 and V is TRBV4-2, with 7 positions matching TRBD1. Germline V gene sequence: CDR1 LGHNA, CDR2 YNFKEQ. This CDR3 has 18 residues. The V segment lost 0 bases and the J segment 0 bases; nucleotides outside the gene matches: 5. The CDR3 bases are TGTGCCAGCAGCCAAGATTATAACAGGGGCTCTGGGGCCAACGTCCTGACTTTC. Translated, it gives CASSQDYNRGSGANVLTF.